Listed below are T cell receptor beta chains from one sample, sequenced in a study of blood T cell repertoires in COVID-19. This table comes from immunoSEQ multiplex PCR, and its TCRdb copy is limited to in-frame clones, with some not included. The repertoire consists of around 300,000 clones, with about 86% occurring once and the leading ten covering about 12%. Source material: peripheral blood. The receptors were gathered from a woman in her 70s with COVID-19, enrolled during active disease. Both conserved end residues are part of each CDR3.

v_gene	j_gene	CDR3aa
TRBV6-5	TRBJ2-1	CASSSSTSFAYNEQFF
TRBV2	TRBJ2-5	CASDRLAGVETQYF
TRBV2	TRBJ1-4	CASSELETGNEKLFF
TRBV7-7	TRBJ2-5	CASTLTYTAGTQYF
TRBV27	TRBJ2-2	CASRGGPNTGELFF
TRBV9	TRBJ2-7	CASSARQGSYEQYF
TRBV9	TRBJ1-6	CASSVRGYNSPLHF
TRBV4-1	TRBJ1-2	CASSQTGQDLFYGYTF
TRBV4-2	TRBJ1-2	CASSQEGPGLFDYGYTF
TRBV5-4	TRBJ1-6	CASSLRDKGSPLHF
TRBV7-8	TRBJ2-1	CASSTRLAFNEQFF
TRBV5-6	TRBJ1-1	CASSPRTGKITEAFF
TRBV5-1	TRBJ2-1	CASSLPYSYNEQFF
TRBV13	TRBJ1-2	CASSFRTVYDGYTF
TRBV18	TRBJ2-5	CASSKGVQETQYF
TRBV4-1	TRBJ1-2	CASSQVGQGINYGYTF